The next 30 T cell receptor beta chains were all read from a single sample in a study of cytotoxic CD8 clonotypes in ibrutinib-treated CLL. Sequencing was performed with immunoSEQ multiplex PCR; in TCRdb, only in-frame clones are kept and a portion is missing. The table records 330,000 or so clones, roughly two thirds of them present only once. The source material was PBMCs, sampled after 36 months of ibrutinib treatment. The receptors originated from a human donor with chronic lymphocytic leukemia.

The chain combines TRBV23-1 with TRBJ2-3, with D possibly TRBD1 on 5 matching bases. TRBV23-1 is designated an ORF whose function remains uncertain. The CDR3 is 12 amino acids. V gave up 6 bases and J gave up 2 bases, with 6 bases separating them. The CDR3 DNA follows: TGCGCCAGCAGGACAGACACAGATACGCAGTATTTT. This encodes CASRTDTDTQYF.

The V call is TRBV10-3, the J call TRBJ2-1; D unclear. Per the germline V gene, CDR1 is ENHRY and CDR2 is SYGVKD. The length of the CDR3 is 14 residues. V lost 3 bases and J 3 bases, leaving 9 bases between the germline ends. CDR3 region: CAISEGRSYNEQFF. CDR3 nucleotides: TGTGCCATCAGTGAAGGCCGGAGCTACAATGAGCAGTTCTTC.

This clone has a handful of counts. The rearrangement uses TRBV19 and TRBJ2-2, with 13 nucleotides matching TRBD2. The CDR3 has 17 amino acids. CDR1 and CDR2 (germline): LNHDA, SQIVND (reference sequence). Losses at the gene ends were 6 bases for V and 4 bases for J; bases not matched to a gene: 8. This CDR3 reads CASSLLAGGPGTGELFF. In DNA, the CDR3 is TGTGCCAGTAGCCTACTAGCGGGGGGGCCAGGCACCGGGGAGCTGTTTTTT.

The chain employs TRBV5-4 and TRBJ2-3; 10 bases fit TRBD2. CDR1 and CDR2 from the germline V gene are SGHNT and YYREEE (reference sequence). The CDR3 sequence is 17 residues long. V lost 3 bases, J lost 0 bases, and 7 bases stayed unmatched. CDR3 in DNA: TGTGCCAGCAGCTGGACTAGCGGTTTTTCCAGCACAGATACGCAGTATTTT. This sequence encodes CASSWTSGFSSTDTQYF.

The CDR3 nucleotides are TGTGCCACCAGCACTGATATTAGCGGAAGTACCTACGAGCAGTACTTC. Translating gives CATSTDISGSTYEQYF. The rearrangement links TRBV15 to TRBJ2-7; the D gene is possibly TRBD2 (6 bases). The CDR3 covers 16 residues. In germline, CDR1 is LNHNV, CDR2 YYDKDF (reference sequence). V was shortened by 4 bases and J by 2 bases, with 18 bases between the two germline ends.

This clone was observed a few times. Other nucleotide sequences from this sample produce the same CDR3. The rearrangement links TRBV4-1 to TRBJ2-1; no clear D. CDR3 length equals 15 residues. Trimming stripped 1 base from V and 4 bases from J, with 11 bases between. Germline V lookup: CDR1 MGHRA, CDR2 YSYEKL. Written as DNA, the CDR3 is TGCGCCAGCAGCCAAGGACAAGGGCCTTACAATGAGCAGTTCTTC. This gives the protein CASSQGQGPYNEQFF.

Only a few counts were recorded for this clone. The chain links TRBV10-3 to TRBJ2-2; TRBD1 matches at 8 bases. Trimming cost V 3 bases and J 7 bases; bases outside gene matches: 7. Germline V gene lookup returns CDR1 ENHRY and CDR2 SYGVKD. The CDR3 totals 15 residues. For the CDR3, the DNA is TGTGCCATCAGTGATGCCAGGGGGCTGGGCGGGGAGCTGTTTTTT. It specifies CAISDARGLGGELFF.

The rearrangement links TRBV9 to TRBJ2-5; D is perhaps TRBD2 (6 bases). This CDR3 region has 13 residues. V lost 3 bases to trimming and J lost 7 bases, with 13 bases between them. Germline V gene sequence: CDR1 SGDLS, CDR2 YYNGEE. The CDR3 sequence is CASSDRLVATQYF. CDR3 DNA sequence: TGTGCCAGCAGCGATCGACTAGTTGCGACCCAGTACTTC.

V gene TRBV28 combines with J gene TRBJ1-1; 12 nucleotides line up with TRBD1. Trimming at V came to 6 bases and at J to 4 bases, leaving 6 bases not matched to a gene. The length of the CDR3 is 15 residues. Germline assignment: CDR1 MDHEN and CDR2 SYDVKM. CDR3 sequence (DNA): TGTGCCAGCAGGGGACAGGGGGCAGGAGGCACTGAAGCTTTCTTT. The encoded protein is CASRGQGAGGTEAFF.

This sequence joins TRBV5-1 and TRBJ2-1; 7 nucleotides align to TRBD2. Germline-derived CDR1 and CDR2 are SGHRS and YFSETQ. Unmatched junction bases numbered 11, after V lost 8 bases and J lost 6 bases. This CDR3 is built from 14 residues. DNA for the CDR3: TGCGCCAGTTCCGTCGGGGGGACGGGCAATGAGCAGTTCTTC. Protein: CASSVGGTGNEQFF.

This clone was counted a few times. This chain connects TRBV7-9 to TRBJ2-7; 16 bases are shared with TRBD2. Per germline, CDR1 SEHNR and CDR2 FQNEAQ (reference sequence). The CDR3 sequence is 16 residues long. Losses at the gene ends were 4 bases for V and 4 bases for J; bases not matched to a gene: 4. CDR3 loop: CASSSGTSGREYEQYF. The CDR3 region has the DNA TGTGCCAGCAGCTCCGGGACTAGCGGGAGGGAGTACGAGCAGTACTTC.

V usage is TRBV6-5 and J usage is TRBJ2-7, with TRBD2 as a possible D gene (6 bases). From germline, CDR1 is MNHEY and CDR2 SVGAGI. The V end was cut by 3 bases, the J end by 3 bases, with 12 bases between. This CDR3 has 14 amino acids. CDR3: CASSYGSGHYEQYF. DNA for the CDR3: TGTGCCAGCAGTTATGGTAGCGGACACTACGAGCAGTACTTC.

The gene calls are TRBV29-1 and TRBJ2-1; TRBD1 might be the D (5 bases). In germline, CDR1 is SQVTM, CDR2 ANQGSEA. V shed 6 bases and J shed 0 bases, with 12 bases lying between them. The CDR3 runs to 14 residues. The CDR3 reads CSVTTASSYNEQFF. CDR3 DNA sequence: TGCAGCGTGACGACAGCAAGCTCCTACAATGAGCAGTTCTTC.

The rearrangement uses TRBV2 and TRBJ2-1; 7 bases are shared with TRBD2. V gave up 7 bases and J gave up 4 bases; unmatched junction bases: 7. Germline V gene lookup returns CDR1 SNHLY and CDR2 FYNNEI. This CDR3 spans 14 amino acids. This CDR3 reads CASNSVGGYNEQFF. CDR3 in DNA: TGTGCCAGCAACAGTGTGGGAGGGTACAATGAGCAGTTCTTC.

This chain connects TRBV2 to TRBJ1-2; unclear D gene. The CDR3 runs to 14 residues. V lost 0 bases to trimming and J lost 5 bases, with 10 bases between them. Germline CDR1 SNHLY, CDR2 FYNNEI. This CDR3 reads CASSEARGGYGYTF. CDR3 DNA sequence: TGTGCCAGCAGTGAAGCGCGGGGAGGGTATGGCTACACCTTC.

The chain combines TRBV29-1 with TRBJ1-2, with D unclear. In germline, CDR1 is SQVTM, CDR2 ANQGSEA. The CDR3 is made up of 15 amino acids. The germline V and J ends were trimmed by 4 bases and 1 base, with 16 bases remaining between them. CDR3 DNA: TGCAGCGTTGTCTCCTCCAGGCGGGATAACTATGGCTACACCTTC. Protein: CSVVSSRRDNYGYTF.

The chain combines TRBV27 with TRBJ1-2; possibly TRBD1 for D (5 bases). The germline V and J ends were trimmed by 5 bases and 0 bases, with 19 bases remaining between them. Germline CDR1 and CDR2: MNHEY and SMNVEV (reference sequence). The length of the CDR3 is 17 residues. The CDR3 reads CASSTYSGTEANYGYTF. The CDR3, as DNA: TGTGCCAGCAGTACTTATTCCGGGACGGAGGCTAACTATGGCTACACCTTC.

A single count supports this clone. This rearrangement joins TRBV19 to TRBJ2-5; D might be TRBD2 (6 bases). V was shortened by 1 base and J by 2 bases, with 14 bases between the two germline ends. Germline-derived CDR1 and CDR2 are LNHDA and SQIVND (reference sequence). The CDR3 has 16 amino acids. This CDR3 reads CASSIAWDWHQETQYF. The CDR3 DNA follows: TGTGCCAGTAGTATAGCCTGGGACTGGCATCAAGAGACCCAGTACTTC.

This chain uses TRBV6-4 with TRBJ2-1, with a weak D call TRBD1 (6 bases). The ends were cut back, 6 bases at V and 3 bases at J, with 15 bases in the middle. This CDR3 is 15 amino acids long. Germline V gene sequence: CDR1 MRHNA, CDR2 SNTAGT. CDR3 amino acids: CASSRTVVSYNEQFF. CDR3 nucleotides: TGTGCCAGCAGCAGGACAGTTGTGAGCTACAATGAGCAGTTCTTC.

The J gene is TRBJ2-7, the V gene TRBV6-1; D possibly corresponds to TRBD2 (6 bases). This CDR3 spans 12 amino acids. Germline loops: CDR1 MNHNS, CDR2 SASEGT. The germline V and J ends were trimmed by 7 bases and 9 bases, with 16 bases remaining between them. CDR3 in amino acids: CASILPPGVQYF. CDR3 DNA sequence: TGTGCCAGCATACTGCCGCCGGGGGTGCAGTACTTC.

V and J are TRBV14 and TRBJ2-5; 7 bases align to TRBD1. This CDR3 contains 16 residues. Trimming cost V 4 bases and J 2 bases; bases outside gene matches: 10. Germline V gene data show CDR1 as SGHDN and CDR2 as FVKESK. CDR3: CASSRRQGIPQETQYF. CDR3 DNA: TGTGCCAGCAGCCGCCGACAGGGAATTCCGCAAGAGACCCAGTACTTC.

The rearrangement links TRBV9 to TRBJ1-1; TRBD1 is a possible D gene (5 bases). Trimming cost V 0 bases and J 3 bases, with 9 bases left between them. This CDR3 comprises 14 residues. Per germline, CDR1 SGDLS and CDR2 YYNGEE. The CDR3 region is CASSVVGEDTEAFF. DNA for the CDR3: TGTGCCAGCAGCGTAGTGGGGGAGGACACTGAAGCTTTCTTT.

The V and J genes are TRBV4-3 and TRBJ2-7; D might be TRBD1 (5 bases). V gave up 3 bases and J gave up 2 bases, with 14 bases separating them. Germline-derived CDR1 and CDR2 are LGHNA and YSLEER. This CDR3 region has 15 residues. CDR3 coding DNA: TGCGCCAGCAGCCAGGGCTCAGGGCTCCCCTACGAGCAGTACTTC. This encodes CASSQGSGLPYEQYF.

This clone was counted once. The CDR3 loop is CASSPRLASETQYF. The CDR3 nucleotides are TGTGCCAGCAGCCCCCGACTAGCCTCAGAGACCCAGTACTTC. The chain joins TRBV9 to TRBJ2-5, with 7 nucleotides matching TRBD2. Germline V gene lookup returns CDR1 SGDLS and CDR2 YYNGEE. CDR3 size: 14 residues. J gave up 4 bases and V 4 bases, and 7 bases lay outside the gene matches.

The chain uses TRBV11-2 and TRBJ2-7, with TRBD2 as a possible D gene (6 bases). This CDR3 has 16 amino acids. V lost 4 bases and J lost 0, with 16 bases in between. CDR1 and CDR2 from the germline V gene are SGHAT and FQNNGV. In DNA form, the CDR3 reads TGTGCCAGCAGCTGGCGTGGAGGGCGGAGCTCCTACGAGCAGTACTTC. It encodes CASSWRGGRSSYEQYF.

The CDR3 nucleotides read TGCAGCGTTTTAGGACTGTTGCCTTCTGGGGAGACCCAGTACTTC. It is translated as CSVLGLLPSGETQYF. J is TRBJ2-5 and V is TRBV29-1; tentative D call: TRBD2 (5 bases). With 5 bases removed from V and 5 bases from J, the gap between germline ends came to 21 bases. This CDR3 contains 15 residues. Germline V gene lookup returns CDR1 SQVTM and CDR2 ANQGSEA.

The rearrangement uses TRBV6-1 and TRBJ1-2; D gene uncertain. From germline, CDR1 is MNHNS and CDR2 SASEGT. V was cut by 2 bases and J by 0 bases, with 7 bases left in between. The CDR3 contains 14 residues. The CDR3 coding sequence is TGTGCCAGCAGTGAAAATGAAGCTAACTATGGCTACACCTTC. Protein sequence: CASSENEANYGYTF.

The V call is TRBV7-9, the J call TRBJ1-1; 8 nucleotides align to TRBD1. V was clipped by 5 bases and J by 4 bases; unmatched bases: 9. The CDR3 contains 15 residues. The V gene's germline CDR1 is SEHNR and CDR2 FQNEAQ (reference sequence). CDR3 protein: CASSPPTGVGTEAFF. The CDR3 DNA follows: TGTGCCAGCAGCCCCCCGACAGGGGTTGGCACTGAAGCTTTCTTT.

This clone turned up a few times. The chain couples TRBV29-1 to TRBJ1-3; 7 bases map to TRBD1. V lost 4 bases, J lost 4 bases, and 4 bases stayed unmatched. The CDR3 runs 13 residues. Looked up from germline, CDR1 is SQVTM and CDR2 is ANQGSEA. CDR3 DNA: TGCAGCGTTGGGCTGGACAGGGGAAACACCATATATTTT. Translated, it gives CSVGLDRGNTIYF.

This clone was picked up a small number of times. The chain couples TRBV5-4 to TRBJ2-7; 8 bases map to TRBD1. The germline gives CDR1 SGHNT, CDR2 YYREEE (reference sequence). With V trimmed by 2 bases and J by 2 bases, 3 bases remained unmatched. The CDR3 sequence is 14 residues long. The CDR3 bases are TGTGCCAGCAGCTTCGGGACAGGCACCTACGAGCAGTACTTC. Protein sequence: CASSFGTGTYEQYF.